The clone carrying this T cell receptor beta chain was recorded many times. The antigen remains undetermined. The CDR3 runs to 11 residues. Germline CDR1 and CDR2: DFQATT and SNEGSKA (reference sequence). The sample is drawn from a study of CD8 T cells in ankylosing spondylitis. Study results and limitations: What seemed typical of ankylosing spondylitis blood was a TCR beta motif built from roughly 8 highly homologous variants. Disease-linked clones were found to be CD8+ and relatively rare in peripheral blood.

Using its own MiXCR run on the 5' RACE reads, TCRdb lists one record per CDR3 protein. The table records about 800,000 distinct CDR3 sequences, around 11% of them present only once. Sequenced sample: blood, either unsorted or a sorted T cell fraction (not recorded which). The rearrangement uses TRBV20-1 and TRBJ2-1, with 7 bases lining up with TRBD2. This TCR was recovered from a male donor with ankylosing spondylitis. Here the CDR3 DNA reads TGCAGCCCCGAGGGCGGGAGAGATCAGTTCTTC. Protein sequence: CSPEGGRDQFF.